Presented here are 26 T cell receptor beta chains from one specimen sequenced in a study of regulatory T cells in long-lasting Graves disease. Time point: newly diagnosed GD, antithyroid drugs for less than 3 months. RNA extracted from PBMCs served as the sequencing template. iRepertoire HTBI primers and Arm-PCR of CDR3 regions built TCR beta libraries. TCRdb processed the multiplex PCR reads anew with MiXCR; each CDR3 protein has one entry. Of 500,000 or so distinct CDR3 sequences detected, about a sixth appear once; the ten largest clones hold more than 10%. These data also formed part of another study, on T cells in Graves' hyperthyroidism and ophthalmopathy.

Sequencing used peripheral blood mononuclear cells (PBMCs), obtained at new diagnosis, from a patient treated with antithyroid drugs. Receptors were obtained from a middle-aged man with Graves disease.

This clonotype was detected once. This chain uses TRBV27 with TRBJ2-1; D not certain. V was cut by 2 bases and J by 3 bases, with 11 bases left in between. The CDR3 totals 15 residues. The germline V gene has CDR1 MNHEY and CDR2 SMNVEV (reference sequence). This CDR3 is CASSLPAPGYNEQFF. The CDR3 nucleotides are TGTGCCAGCAGTTTACCGGCTCCGGGCTACAATGAGCAGTTCTTC.

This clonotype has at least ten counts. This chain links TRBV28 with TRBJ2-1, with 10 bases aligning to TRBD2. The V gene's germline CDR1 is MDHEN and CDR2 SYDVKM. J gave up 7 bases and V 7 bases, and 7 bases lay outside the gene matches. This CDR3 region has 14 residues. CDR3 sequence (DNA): TGTGCCAGCAAAGGCCTAGCGGGAGTGAATGAGCAGTTCTTC. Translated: CASKGLAGVNEQFF.

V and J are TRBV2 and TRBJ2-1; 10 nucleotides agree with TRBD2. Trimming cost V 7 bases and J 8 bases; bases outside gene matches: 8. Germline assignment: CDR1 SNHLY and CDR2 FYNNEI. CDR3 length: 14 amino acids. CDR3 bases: TGTGCCAGCAAGCCTAGCGGGAGTATCGATGAGCAGTTCTTC. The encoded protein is CASKPSGSIDEQFF.

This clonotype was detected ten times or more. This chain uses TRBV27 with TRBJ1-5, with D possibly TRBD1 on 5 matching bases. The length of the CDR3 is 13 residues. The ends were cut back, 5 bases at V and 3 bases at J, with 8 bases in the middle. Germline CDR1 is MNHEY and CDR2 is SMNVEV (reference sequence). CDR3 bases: TGTGCCAGCAGTGACAGCTACAATCAGCCCCAGCATTTT. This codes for CASSDSYNQPQHF.

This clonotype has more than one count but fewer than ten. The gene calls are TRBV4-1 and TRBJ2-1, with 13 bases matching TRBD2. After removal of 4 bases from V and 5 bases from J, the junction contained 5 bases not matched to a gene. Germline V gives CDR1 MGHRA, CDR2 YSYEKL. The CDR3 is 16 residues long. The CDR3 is CASSLYGLAGDNEQFF. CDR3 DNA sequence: TGCGCCAGCAGCCTGTACGGACTAGCGGGAGACAATGAGCAGTTCTTC.

For the CDR3, the DNA is TGTGCCAGCAGTTGGACTAGCGGCGATACGCAGTATTTT. Translating it yields CASSWTSGDTQYF. V usage is TRBV28 and J usage is TRBJ2-3; TRBD2 agrees at 10 bases. Trimming removed 4 bases from V and 6 bases from J; junction bases left unmatched: 1. There are 13 residues in the CDR3. Germline lookup yields CDR1 MDHEN and CDR2 SYDVKM.

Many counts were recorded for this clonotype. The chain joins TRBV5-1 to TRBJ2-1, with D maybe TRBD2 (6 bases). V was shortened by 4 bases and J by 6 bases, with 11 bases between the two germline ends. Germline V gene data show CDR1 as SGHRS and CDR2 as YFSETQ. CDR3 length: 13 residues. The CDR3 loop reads CASSGGLSNEQFF. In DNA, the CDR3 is TGCGCCAGCAGCGGGGGACTTTCCAATGAGCAGTTCTTC.

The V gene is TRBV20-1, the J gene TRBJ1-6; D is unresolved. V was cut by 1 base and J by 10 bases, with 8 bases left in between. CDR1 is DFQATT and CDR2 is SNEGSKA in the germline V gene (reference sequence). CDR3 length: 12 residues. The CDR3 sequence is CSARVRISPLHF. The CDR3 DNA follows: TGCAGTGCTAGAGTCCGGATATCACCCCTCCACTTT.

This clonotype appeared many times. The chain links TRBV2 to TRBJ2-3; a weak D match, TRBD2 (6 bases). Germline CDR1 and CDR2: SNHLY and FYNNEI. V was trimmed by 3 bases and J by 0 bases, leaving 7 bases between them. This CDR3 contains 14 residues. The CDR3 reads CASSEGLSTDTQYF. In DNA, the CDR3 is TGTGCCAGCAGTGAGGGACTTAGCACAGATACGCAGTATTTT.

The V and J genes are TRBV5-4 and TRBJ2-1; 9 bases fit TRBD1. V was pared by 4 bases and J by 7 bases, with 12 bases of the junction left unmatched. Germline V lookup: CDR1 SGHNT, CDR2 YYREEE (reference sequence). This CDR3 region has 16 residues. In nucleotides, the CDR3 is TGTGCCAGCAGCGGGGGACAGGGAGGGGTGGGTAATGAGCAGTTCTTC. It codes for CASSGGQGGVGNEQFF.

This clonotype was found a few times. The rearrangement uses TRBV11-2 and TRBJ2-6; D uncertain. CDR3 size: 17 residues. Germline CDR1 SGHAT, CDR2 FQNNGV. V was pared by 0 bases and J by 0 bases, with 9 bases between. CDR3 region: CASSLDRGPSGANVLTF. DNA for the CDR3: TGTGCCAGCAGCTTAGACAGAGGACCCTCTGGGGCCAACGTCCTGACTTTC.

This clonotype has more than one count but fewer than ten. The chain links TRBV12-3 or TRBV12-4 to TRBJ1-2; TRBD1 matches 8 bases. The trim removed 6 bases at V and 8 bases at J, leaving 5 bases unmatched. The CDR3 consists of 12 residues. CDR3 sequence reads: CASRETGVGYTF. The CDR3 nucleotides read TGTGCCAGCAGGGAGACAGGGGTAGGCTACACCTTC.

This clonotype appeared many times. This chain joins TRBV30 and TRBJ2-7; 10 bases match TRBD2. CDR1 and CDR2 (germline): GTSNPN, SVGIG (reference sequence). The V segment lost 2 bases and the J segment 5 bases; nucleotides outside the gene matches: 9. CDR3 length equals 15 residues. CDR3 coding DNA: TGTGCCTGGAGTCATACCCTAGCGGGAGCTGACGAGCAGTACTTC. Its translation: CAWSHTLAGADEQYF.

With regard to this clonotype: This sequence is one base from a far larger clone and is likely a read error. For the CDR3, the DNA is TGTGCCAGCAGCCAGGCCAGGGGGCTCGACGAGCAGTTCTTC. As protein: CASSQARGLDEQFF. The genes are TRBV7-9 and TRBJ2-3, with 8 bases identical to TRBD1. The J call may be faulty, since TRBJ2-1 better matches the DNA end. This CDR3 has 14 residues. Germline V CDR1 and CDR2: SEHNR, FQNEAQ (reference sequence).

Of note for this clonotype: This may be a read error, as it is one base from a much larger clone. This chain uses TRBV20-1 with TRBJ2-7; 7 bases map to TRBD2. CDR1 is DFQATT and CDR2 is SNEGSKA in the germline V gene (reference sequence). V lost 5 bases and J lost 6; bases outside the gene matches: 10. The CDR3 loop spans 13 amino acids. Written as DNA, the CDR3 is TGCAGTGCTGGGACTACAGGACGTTCCGAGCAGTACTTC. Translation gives CSAGTTGRSEQYF.

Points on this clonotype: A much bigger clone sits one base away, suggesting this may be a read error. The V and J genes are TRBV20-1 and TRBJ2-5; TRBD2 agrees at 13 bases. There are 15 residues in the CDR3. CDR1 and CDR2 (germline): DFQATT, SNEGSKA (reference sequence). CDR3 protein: CSAAGLAGRGNEQSF. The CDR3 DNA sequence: TGCAGTGCTGCGGGACTAGCGGGAAGGGGCAATGAGCAGTCCTTC.

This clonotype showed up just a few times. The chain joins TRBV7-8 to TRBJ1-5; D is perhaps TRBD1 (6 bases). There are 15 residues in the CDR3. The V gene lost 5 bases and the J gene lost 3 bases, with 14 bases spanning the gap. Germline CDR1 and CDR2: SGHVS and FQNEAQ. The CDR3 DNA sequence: TGTGCCAGCAGCCTGGGAACAGGGTCCAATCAGCCCCAGCATTTT. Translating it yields CASSLGTGSNQPQHF.

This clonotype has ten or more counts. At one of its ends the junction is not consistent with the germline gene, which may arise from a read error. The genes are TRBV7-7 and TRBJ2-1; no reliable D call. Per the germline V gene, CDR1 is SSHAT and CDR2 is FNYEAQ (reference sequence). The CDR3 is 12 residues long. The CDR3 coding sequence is TGTGCTAGCAGCGTGGTGTCCAATGAGCAGTTCTTC. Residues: CASSVVSNEQFF.

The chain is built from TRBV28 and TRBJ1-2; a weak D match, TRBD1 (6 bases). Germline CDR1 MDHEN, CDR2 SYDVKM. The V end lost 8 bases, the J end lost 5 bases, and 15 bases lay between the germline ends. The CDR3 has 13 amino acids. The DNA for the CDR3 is TGTGCCAGCCTATCGGACAGTTCATATGGCTACACCTTC. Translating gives CASLSDSSYGYTF.

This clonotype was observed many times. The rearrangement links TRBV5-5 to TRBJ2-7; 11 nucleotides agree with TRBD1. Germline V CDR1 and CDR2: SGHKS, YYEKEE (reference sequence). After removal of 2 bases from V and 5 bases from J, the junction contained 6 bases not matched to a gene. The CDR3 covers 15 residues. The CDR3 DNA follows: TGTGCCAGCAGCTTCTTCCGGGACAGGGGGAACGAGCAGTACTTC. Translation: CASSFFRDRGNEQYF.

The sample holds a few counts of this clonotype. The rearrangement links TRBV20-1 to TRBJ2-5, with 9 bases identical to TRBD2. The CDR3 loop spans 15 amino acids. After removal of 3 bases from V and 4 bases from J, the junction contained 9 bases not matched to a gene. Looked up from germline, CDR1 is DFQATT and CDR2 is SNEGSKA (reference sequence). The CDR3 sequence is CSASPIAGERETQYF. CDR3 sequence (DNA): TGCAGTGCTAGCCCTATAGCGGGAGAGAGAGAGACCCAGTACTTC.

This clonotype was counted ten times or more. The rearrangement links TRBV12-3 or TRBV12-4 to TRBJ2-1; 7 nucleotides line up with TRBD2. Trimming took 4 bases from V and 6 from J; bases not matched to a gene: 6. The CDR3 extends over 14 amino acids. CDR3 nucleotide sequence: TGTGCCAGCAGTTCCAGGAGGACTAGCAATGAGCAGTTCTTC. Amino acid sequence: CASSSRRTSNEQFF.

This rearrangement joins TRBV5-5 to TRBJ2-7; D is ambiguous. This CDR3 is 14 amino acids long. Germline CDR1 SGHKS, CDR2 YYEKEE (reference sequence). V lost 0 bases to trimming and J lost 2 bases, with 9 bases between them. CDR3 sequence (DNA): TGTGCCAGCAGCTTGGACGTAAACACCTACGAGCAGTACTTC. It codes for CASSLDVNTYEQYF.

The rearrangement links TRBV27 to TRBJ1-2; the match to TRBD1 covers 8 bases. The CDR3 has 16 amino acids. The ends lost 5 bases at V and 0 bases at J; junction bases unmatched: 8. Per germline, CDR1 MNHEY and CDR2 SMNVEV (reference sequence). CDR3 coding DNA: TGTGCCAGCAGTCCTAGGACAGGGACGACTAACTATGGCTACACCTTC. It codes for CASSPRTGTTNYGYTF.

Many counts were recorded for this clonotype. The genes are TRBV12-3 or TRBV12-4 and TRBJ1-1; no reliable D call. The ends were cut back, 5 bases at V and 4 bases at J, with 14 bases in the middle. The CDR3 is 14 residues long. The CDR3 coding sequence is TGTGCCAGCAGTCTGACCATAGTTGGCACTGAAGCTTTCTTT. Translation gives CASSLTIVGTEAFF.

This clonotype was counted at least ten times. The CDR3, as DNA: TGCGCCAGCAGCCAGAATAGCGGGAGTCAATACGAGCAGTACTTC. Protein: CASSQNSGSQYEQYF. The chain is built from TRBV5-1 and TRBJ2-7; TRBD2 aligns across 9 bases. Germline-derived CDR1 and CDR2 are SGHRS and YFSETQ. J gave up 4 bases and V 4 bases, and 9 bases lay outside the gene matches. This CDR3 has 15 amino acids.